This record covers a single T cell receptor beta chain. Some clones are missing from TCRdb's copy, which holds only in-frame ones; the method was immunoSEQ multiplex PCR. The sample has approximately 200,000 clones, 70% to 80% seen once. This entry belongs to a study of blood T cell repertoires in COVID-19. Across the study: PBMCs, B-cell-depleted T cells, or T cells were the source of the cDNA or gDNA that made up the material.

From germline, CDR1 is SGHRS and CDR2 YFSETQ. Germline trimming cut 3 bases from V and 2 bases from J; bases unmatched to any gene: 25. CDR3 size: 24 residues. The chain couples TRBV5-1 to TRBJ2-5; 16 nucleotides match TRBD2. The source of this sequence is a woman in her fifties or sixties with acute or convalescent COVID-19. The sample was peripheral blood. The CDR3 reads CASSWTGNMLGLAGGPGLQETQYF. As DNA, the CDR3 is TGCGCCAGCAGCTGGACAGGGAACATGTTGGGACTAGCGGGAGGGCCTGGGCTACAAGAGACCCAGTACTTC.